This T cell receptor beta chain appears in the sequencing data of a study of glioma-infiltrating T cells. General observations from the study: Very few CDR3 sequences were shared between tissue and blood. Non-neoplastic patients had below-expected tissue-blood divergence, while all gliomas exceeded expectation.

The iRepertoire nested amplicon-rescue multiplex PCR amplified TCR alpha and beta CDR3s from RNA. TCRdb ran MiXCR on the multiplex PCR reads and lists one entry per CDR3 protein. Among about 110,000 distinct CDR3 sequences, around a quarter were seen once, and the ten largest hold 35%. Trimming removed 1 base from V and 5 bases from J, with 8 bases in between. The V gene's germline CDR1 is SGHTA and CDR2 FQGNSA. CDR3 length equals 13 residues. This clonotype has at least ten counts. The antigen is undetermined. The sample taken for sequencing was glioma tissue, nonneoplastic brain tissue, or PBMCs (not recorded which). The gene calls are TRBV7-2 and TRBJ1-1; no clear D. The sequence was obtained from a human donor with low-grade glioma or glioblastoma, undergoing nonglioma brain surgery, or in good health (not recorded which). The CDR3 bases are TGTGCCAGCAGCTTAGTTTCCGGAACTGAAGCTTTCTTT. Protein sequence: CASSLVSGTEAFF.